This record covers a single TCR beta chain. Researchers ran the PCR with 60 Vbeta and 13 Jbeta primers. Profiled with immunoSEQ multiplex PCR; TCRdb holds only in-frame clones, not every one. Among 150,000 to 200,000 clones listed, 85% were seen once. The CDR3 is made up of 15 amino acids. CDR1 and CDR2 (germline): MNHNS, SASEGT. With 5 bases clipped from V and 1 base from J, the junction kept 2 bases outside the gene matches. The sample comes from a study of cytomegalovirus exposure and HLA in healthy donors. This rearrangement joins TRBV6-1 to TRBJ1-2, with TRBD1 matching over 12 bases. The TCR comes from a woman aged 50 to 60 in good health and CMV-seronegative. Specimen: PBMCs. The CDR3, as DNA: TGTGCCAGCAGTAGGGACAGGGGGCATAACTATGGCTACACCTTC. It codes for CASSRDRGHNYGYTF.